Below are 12 T cell receptor beta chains sequenced from a single sample in a study of shared clonotypes between healthy human individuals. Some clones are missing from TCRdb's copy, which holds only in-frame ones; the method was immunoSEQ multiplex PCR. Of some 2,500,000 clones in the sample, around 90% were seen once. The material sequenced was naive CD4+ T cells from PBMCs. Subset indicated: CD45RA+ positively selected. Receptor source: a man aged 18-30 years in good health. Some clones in this sample may be carry-over from other donors' samples.

The CDR3 protein is CSVGAHRGYGYTF. CDR3 coding DNA: TGCAGCGTTGGGGCCCACAGGGGGTATGGCTACACCTTC. The rearrangement joins TRBV29-1 to TRBJ1-2, with TRBD1 matching 8 bases. Trimming removed 4 bases from V and 5 bases from J; junction bases left unmatched: 6. The CDR3 runs to 13 residues. The germline CDR1 and CDR2 sequences are SQVTM and ANQGSEA.

This clone was observed a few times. This chain joins TRBV30 and TRBJ1-5; unclear D gene. The V end lost 5 bases, the J end lost 11 bases, and 19 bases lay between the germline ends. The CDR3 totals 13 residues. The V gene's germline CDR1 is GTSNPN and CDR2 SVGIG (reference sequence). CDR3 region: CAWASGTSDAQHF. CDR3 DNA sequence: TGTGCCTGGGCGTCTGGAACGTCAGATGCCCAGCATTTT.

The chain carries TRBV7-8 and TRBJ2-3; no clear D. V lost 5 bases and J lost 4, with 13 bases in between. Germline V gene sequence: CDR1 SGHVS, CDR2 FQNEAQ. This CDR3 comprises 14 residues. The CDR3 region is CASSRRRLADTQYF. DNA of the CDR3: TGTGCCAGCAGCAGACGCAGGCTTGCAGATACGCAGTATTTT.

Details on this clone: The same CDR3 arises from other DNA sequences in this sample as well. The V and J genes are TRBV2 and TRBJ1-1; 8 bases are a match to TRBD1. With V trimmed by 5 bases and J by 5 bases, 4 bases remained unmatched. CDR3 length: 13 amino acids. CDR1 and CDR2 from the germline V gene are SNHLY and FYNNEI. In nucleotides, the CDR3 is TGTGCCAGCAGTAGACAGGGGAATACTGAAGCTTTCTTT. Translated: CASSRQGNTEAFF.

The V call is TRBV27, the J call TRBJ1-5; a weak D match, TRBD1 (5 bases). The V gene lost 8 bases and the J gene lost 7 bases, with 24 bases spanning the gap. The CDR3 spans 16 residues. Germline CDR1 is MNHEY and CDR2 is SMNVEV (reference sequence). CDR3 sequence: CASLPRGDPERQPQHF. For the CDR3, the DNA is TGTGCCAGCCTCCCCCGGGGGGACCCCGAGAGGCAGCCCCAGCATTTT.

The chain uses TRBV5-1 and TRBJ1-1; 8 bases map to TRBD1. CDR1 and CDR2 from the germline V gene are SGHRS and YFSETQ. V lost 4 bases and J lost 1; bases outside the gene matches: 9. The length of the CDR3 is 16 residues. CDR3 nucleotide sequence: TGCGCCAGCAGCACCCTACGGACAGGGCAGAACACTGAAGCTTTCTTT. Its protein is CASSTLRTGQNTEAFF.

The chain is built from TRBV7-9 and TRBJ2-1, with 10 bases lining up with TRBD2. The CDR3 sequence is 18 residues long. V lost 3 bases, J lost 7 bases, and 15 bases stayed unmatched. The germline CDR1 and CDR2 sequences are SEHNR and FQNEAQ (reference sequence). CDR3 in amino acids: CASSLVSMSSGRANEQFF. The CDR3 DNA reads as TGTGCCAGCAGCTTGGTTTCGATGTCTAGCGGGAGAGCGAATGAGCAGTTCTTC.

This chain links TRBV5-8 with TRBJ1-5; 8 positions match TRBD1. The CDR3 extends over 15 amino acids. Trimming took 6 bases from V and 5 from J; bases not matched to a gene: 10. In germline, CDR1 is SGHTS, CDR2 YDEGEE. Written as DNA, the CDR3 is TGTGCCAGCAATCTGGACAGGGTCCTTTATCAGCCCCAGCATTTT. Translated: CASNLDRVLYQPQHF.

With regard to this clone: Other DNA sequences in the sample encode the same CDR3. The chain links TRBV5-1 to TRBJ2-3, with TRBD2 matching over 9 bases. Germline trimming cut 4 bases from V and 0 bases from J; bases unmatched to any gene: 6. The CDR3 sequence is 16 residues long. Germline V gene sequence: CDR1 SGHRS, CDR2 YFSETQ. CDR3: CASSPGLAASTDTQYF. DNA of the CDR3: TGCGCCAGCAGCCCGGGACTAGCCGCTAGCACAGATACGCAGTATTTT. Filled out from reference TRBV5-1 and TRBJ2-3, the complete variable domain reads KAGVTQTPRYLIKTRGQQVTLSCSPISGHRSVSWYQQTPGQGLQFLFEYFSETQRNKGNFPGRFSGRQFSNSRSEMNVSTLELGDSALYLCASSPGLAASTDTQYFGPGTRLTVL.

A remark on this clone: The sample contains more than one DNA sequence encoding this CDR3. This rearrangement joins TRBV7-9 to TRBJ2-1; TRBD2 matches at 11 bases. Losses at the gene ends were 6 bases for V and 7 bases for J; bases not matched to a gene: 5. The germline V gene encodes CDR1 SEHNR and CDR2 FQNEAQ (reference sequence). CDR3 length: 14 amino acids. CDR3: CASSRGTSGNEQFF. The CDR3 nucleotides read TGTGCCAGCAGTCGTGGGACTAGCGGAAATGAGCAGTTCTTC.

CDR3 sequence: CASSGGYNTGELFF. DNA of the CDR3: TGTGCCAGCAGCGGCGGCTATAACACCGGGGAGCTGTTTTTT. This sequence joins TRBV9 and TRBJ2-2; unclear D gene. The length of the CDR3 is 14 residues. The V gene lost 3 bases and the J gene lost 2 bases, with 8 bases spanning the gap. CDR1 is SGDLS and CDR2 is YYNGEE in the germline V gene.

Turning to this clone: The sample has other DNA sequences that encode this CDR3 too. The rearrangement links TRBV28 to TRBJ2-7; the D is unclear. V was clipped by 7 bases and J by 4 bases, with 8 bases between them. Germline values: CDR1 MDHEN, CDR2 SYDVKM. CDR3 length equals 11 residues. The CDR3 spells CASTTSYEQYF. CDR3 nucleotide sequence: TGTGCCAGCACAACTTCTTACGAGCAGTACTTC.